This T cell receptor (beta chain) was obtained from a study of T cell repertoires in cytomegalovirus infection. At the level of the study: CMV epitopes in the study were HLA-C-restricted (recently identified) and HLA-B-restricted (well studied).

Trimming took off 9 bases at V and 2 bases at J, with 24 bases between the two ends. The CDR3 extends over 17 amino acids. Germline values: CDR1 LNHNV, CDR2 YYDKDF (reference sequence). Each CDR3 protein is one row after TCRdb ran MiXCR on the reads. The sample holds some 560,000 distinct CDR3 sequences, 40% seen once. This clonotype has more than one count but fewer than ten. Its cognate antigen is unknown. V is TRBV15 and J is TRBJ2-3, with D maybe TRBD2 (6 bases). The sequence was collected from a human donor in good health (CMV status not recorded). Some clones in this sample may be carry-over from other donors' samples. Material: cultured PBMCs, obtained from culture after CMV antigen stimulation. DNA of the CDR3: TGTGCCACTGGGGGGTACAGTGAGGAGGCGGACACAGATACGCAGTATTTT. Protein: CATGGYSEEADTDTQYF.